The 2 T cell receptor beta chains given below trace back to one sample, sequenced in a study of control samples from healthy donors and cancer patients. Method: immunoSEQ multiplex PCR; TCRdb's copy keeps in-frame clones and lacks some. The sample has fewer than 200,000 clones; around 94% are singletons. Material for sequencing was PBMCs. The receptors here all came from a man aged 55 to 70 with colorectal cancer.

This clone was seen just once. V and J are TRBV23-1 and TRBJ2-5; D possibly uses TRBD1 or TRBD2 (5 bases each). TRBV23-1 is identified as an open reading frame with a role that is uncertain. With 4 bases removed from V and 2 bases from J, the gap between germline ends came to 26 bases. The CDR3 length is 19 residues. The CDR3: CASSPGTLAWWAVQETQYF. CDR3 DNA sequence: TGCGCCAGCAGTCCCGGGACCCTGGCGTGGTGGGCCGTTCAAGAGACCCAGTACTTC.

Comment on this clone: The sample contains more than one DNA sequence encoding this CDR3. J is TRBJ1-1 and V is TRBV27; the D is unclear. The CDR3 spans 12 residues. Trimming removed 3 bases from V and 0 bases from J, with 2 bases in between. Germline CDR1 is MNHEY and CDR2 is SMNVEV (reference sequence). The CDR3 here is CASSFLNTEAFF. The CDR3, as DNA: TGTGCCAGCAGTTTCTTGAACACTGAAGCTTTCTTT.